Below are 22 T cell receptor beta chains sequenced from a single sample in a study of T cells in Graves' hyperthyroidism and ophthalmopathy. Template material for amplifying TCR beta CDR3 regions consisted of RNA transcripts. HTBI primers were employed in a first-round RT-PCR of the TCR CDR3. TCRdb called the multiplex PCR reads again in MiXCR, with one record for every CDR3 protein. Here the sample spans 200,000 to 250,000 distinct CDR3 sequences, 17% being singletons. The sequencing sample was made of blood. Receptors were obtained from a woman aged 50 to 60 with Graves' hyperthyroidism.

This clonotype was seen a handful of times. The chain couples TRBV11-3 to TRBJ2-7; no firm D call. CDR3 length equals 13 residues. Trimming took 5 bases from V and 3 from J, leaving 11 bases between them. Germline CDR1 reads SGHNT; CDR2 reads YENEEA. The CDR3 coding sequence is TGTGCCAGCAGCCCCTTAATAGGCTACGAGCAGTACTTC. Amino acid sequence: CASSPLIGYEQYF. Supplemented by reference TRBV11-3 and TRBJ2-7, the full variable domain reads EAGVVQSPRYKIIEKKQPVAFWCNPISGHNTLYWYLQNLGQGPELLIRYENEEAVDDSQLPKDRFSAERLKGVDSTLKIQPAELGDSAVYLCASSPLIGYEQYFGPGTRLTVT.

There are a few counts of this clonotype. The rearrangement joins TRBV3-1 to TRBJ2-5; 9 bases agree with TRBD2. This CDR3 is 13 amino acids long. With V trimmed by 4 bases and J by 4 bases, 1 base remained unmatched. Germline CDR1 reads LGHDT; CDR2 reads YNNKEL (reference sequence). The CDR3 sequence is CASSLGLAETQYF. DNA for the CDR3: TGTGCCAGCAGCCTGGGACTAGCAGAGACCCAGTACTTC.

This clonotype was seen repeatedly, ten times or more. The chain's CDR3 is CATGGLAHTDTQYF. CDR3 in DNA: TGTGCCACCGGGGGTTTAGCCCACACAGATACGCAGTATTTT. The chain carries TRBV27 and TRBJ2-3; D might be TRBD2 (6 bases). In germline, CDR1 is MNHEY, CDR2 SMNVEV (reference sequence). This CDR3 contains 14 residues. V gave up 10 bases and J gave up 2 bases, with 16 bases separating them.

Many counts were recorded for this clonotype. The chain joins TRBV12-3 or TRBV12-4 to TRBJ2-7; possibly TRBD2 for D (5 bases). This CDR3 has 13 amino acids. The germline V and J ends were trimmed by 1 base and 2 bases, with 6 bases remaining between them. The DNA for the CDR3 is TGTGCCAGCAGTTTAGGACTACCCTACGAGCAGTACTTC. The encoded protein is CASSLGLPYEQYF.

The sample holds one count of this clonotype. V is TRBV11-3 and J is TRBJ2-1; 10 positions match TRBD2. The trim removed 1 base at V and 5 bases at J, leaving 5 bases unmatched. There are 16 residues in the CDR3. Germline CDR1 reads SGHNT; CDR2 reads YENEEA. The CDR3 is CASSLGLAGVNNEQFF. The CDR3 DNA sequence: TGTGCCAGCAGCTTAGGTCTAGCGGGAGTGAACAATGAGCAGTTCTTC.

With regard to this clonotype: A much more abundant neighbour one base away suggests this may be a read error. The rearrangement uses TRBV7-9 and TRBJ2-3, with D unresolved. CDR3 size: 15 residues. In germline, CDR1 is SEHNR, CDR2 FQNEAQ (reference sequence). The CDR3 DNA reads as TGTGCCAGCAGCGGAGTCCGGCTCAGCACAGATGCGCAGTATTTT. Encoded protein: CASSGVRLSTDAQYF. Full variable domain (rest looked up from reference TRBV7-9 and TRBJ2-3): DTGVSQNPRHKITKRGQNVTFRCDPISEHNRLYWYRQTLGQGPEFLTYFQNEAQLEKSRLLSDRFSAERPKGSFSTLEIQRTEQGDSAMYLCASSGVRLSTDAQYFGPGTRLTVL.

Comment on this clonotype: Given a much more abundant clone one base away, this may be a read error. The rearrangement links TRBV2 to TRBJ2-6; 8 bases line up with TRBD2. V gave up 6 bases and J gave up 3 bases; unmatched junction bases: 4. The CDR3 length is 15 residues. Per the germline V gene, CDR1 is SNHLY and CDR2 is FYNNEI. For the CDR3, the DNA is TGTGCCAGCAGCGGGGGGGGTTATGGGGCCAACGTCCTGACTTTC. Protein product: CASSGGGYGANVLTF.

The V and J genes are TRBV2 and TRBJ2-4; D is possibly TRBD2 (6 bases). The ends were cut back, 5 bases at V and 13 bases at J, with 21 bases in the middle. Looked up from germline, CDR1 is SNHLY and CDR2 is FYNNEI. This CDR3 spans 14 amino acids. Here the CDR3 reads CASSPRVAEPLQYF. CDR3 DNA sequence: TGTGCCAGCAGTCCTCGGGTAGCGGAGCCTTTACAGTACTTC.

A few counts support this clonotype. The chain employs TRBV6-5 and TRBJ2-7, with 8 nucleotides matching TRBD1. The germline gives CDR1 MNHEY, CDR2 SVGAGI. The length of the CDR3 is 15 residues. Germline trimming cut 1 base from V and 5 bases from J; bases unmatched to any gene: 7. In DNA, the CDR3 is TGTGCCAGCAGTTACTTGGACAGGGATAAGGACGAGCAGTACTTC. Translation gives CASSYLDRDKDEQYF.

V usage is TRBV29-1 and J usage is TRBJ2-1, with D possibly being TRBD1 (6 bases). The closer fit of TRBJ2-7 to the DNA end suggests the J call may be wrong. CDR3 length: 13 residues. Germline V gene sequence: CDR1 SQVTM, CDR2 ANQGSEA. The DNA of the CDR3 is TGCAGCGTTGTGGGGGCTCCCTCCAATGAGCAGTACTTC. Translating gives CSVVGAPSNEQYF.

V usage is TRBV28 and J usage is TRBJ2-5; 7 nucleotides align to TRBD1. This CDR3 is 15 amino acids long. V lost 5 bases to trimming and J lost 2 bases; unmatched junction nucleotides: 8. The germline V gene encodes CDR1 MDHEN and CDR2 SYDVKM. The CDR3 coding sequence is TGTGCCAGCAGTCTCTACAGGGGATTACAAGAGACCCAGTACTTC. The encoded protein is CASSLYRGLQETQYF.

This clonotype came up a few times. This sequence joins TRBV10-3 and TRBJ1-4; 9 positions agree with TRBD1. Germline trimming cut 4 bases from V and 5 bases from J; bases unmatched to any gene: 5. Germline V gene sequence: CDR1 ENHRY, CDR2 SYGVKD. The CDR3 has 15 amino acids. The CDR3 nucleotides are TGTGCCATCAGTGGCGGGACAGGGCAAAATGAAAAACTGTTTTTT. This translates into CAISGGTGQNEKLFF.

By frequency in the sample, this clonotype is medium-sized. CDR3 in amino acids: CASRTGGPLCYEQYF. DNA of the CDR3: TGCGCCAGTCGAACGGGAGGGCCTCTTTGCTACGAGCAGTACTTC. V is TRBV10-1 and J is TRBJ2-7, with 8 nucleotides matching TRBD2. The CDR3 covers 15 residues. Germline CDR1 reads WNHNN; CDR2 reads SYGVQD (reference sequence). V shed 9 bases, J shed 3 bases, and the junction held 13 bases outside the gene matches.

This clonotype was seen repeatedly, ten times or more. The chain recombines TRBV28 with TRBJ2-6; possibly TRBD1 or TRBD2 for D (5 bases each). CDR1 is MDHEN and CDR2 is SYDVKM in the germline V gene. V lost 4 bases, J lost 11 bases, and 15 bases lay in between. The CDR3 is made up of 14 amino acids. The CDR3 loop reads CASSSPGRRDVLTF. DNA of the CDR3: TGTGCCAGCAGTTCGCCGGGACGTCGGGACGTCCTGACTTTC.

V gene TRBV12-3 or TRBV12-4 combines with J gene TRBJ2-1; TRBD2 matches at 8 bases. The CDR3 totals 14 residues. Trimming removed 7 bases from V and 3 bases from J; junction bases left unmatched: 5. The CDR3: CASTETSVYNEQFF. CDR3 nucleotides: TGTGCCAGCACCGAGACTAGCGTCTACAATGAGCAGTTCTTC.

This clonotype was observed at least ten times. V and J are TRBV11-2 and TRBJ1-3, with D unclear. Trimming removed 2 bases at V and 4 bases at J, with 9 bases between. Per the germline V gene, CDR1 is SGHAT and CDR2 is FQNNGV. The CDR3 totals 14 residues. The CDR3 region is CASSLRRAGNTIYF. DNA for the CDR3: TGTGCCAGCAGCTTAAGAAGGGCCGGAAACACCATATATTTT.

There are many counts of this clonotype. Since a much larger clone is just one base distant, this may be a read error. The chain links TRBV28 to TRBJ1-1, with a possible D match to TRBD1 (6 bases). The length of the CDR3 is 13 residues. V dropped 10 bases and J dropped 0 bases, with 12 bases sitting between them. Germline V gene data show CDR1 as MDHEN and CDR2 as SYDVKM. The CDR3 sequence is CANLDSLNTEAFF. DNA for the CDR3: TGTGCCAACTTGGACAGTCTGAACACTGAAGCTTTCTTT.

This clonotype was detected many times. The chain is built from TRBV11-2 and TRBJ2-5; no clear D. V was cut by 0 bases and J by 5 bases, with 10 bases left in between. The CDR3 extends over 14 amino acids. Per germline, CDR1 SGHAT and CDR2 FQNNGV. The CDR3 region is CASSLDVSSETQYF. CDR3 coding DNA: TGTGCCAGCAGCTTAGATGTCTCCAGTGAGACCCAGTACTTC.

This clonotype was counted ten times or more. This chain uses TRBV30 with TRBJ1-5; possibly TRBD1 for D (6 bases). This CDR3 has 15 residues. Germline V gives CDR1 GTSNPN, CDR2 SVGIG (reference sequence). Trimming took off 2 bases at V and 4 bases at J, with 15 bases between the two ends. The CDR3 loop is CAWSLATGTNQPQHF. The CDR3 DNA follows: TGTGCCTGGAGTCTCGCCACAGGGACGAATCAGCCCCAGCATTTT.

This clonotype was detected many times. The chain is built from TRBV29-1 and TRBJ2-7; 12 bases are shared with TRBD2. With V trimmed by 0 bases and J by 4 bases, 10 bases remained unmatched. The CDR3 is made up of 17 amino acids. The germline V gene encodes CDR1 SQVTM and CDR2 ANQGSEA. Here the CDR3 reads CSVEDTSLAGGPYEQYF. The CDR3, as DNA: TGCAGCGTTGAAGATACTTCTCTAGCGGGAGGGCCGTACGAGCAGTACTTC.

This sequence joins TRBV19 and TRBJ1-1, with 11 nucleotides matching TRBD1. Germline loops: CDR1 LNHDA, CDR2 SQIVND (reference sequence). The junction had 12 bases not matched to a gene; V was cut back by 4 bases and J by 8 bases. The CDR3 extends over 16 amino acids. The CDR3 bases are TGTGCCAGTAGTACCCCTCGGACAGGGGGCCCTCTCGAAGCTTTCTTT. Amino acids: CASSTPRTGGPLEAFF.

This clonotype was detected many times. This CDR3 is CSARDLGGPALSYEQYF. The CDR3 region has the DNA TGCAGTGCTAGAGATCTGGGGGGACCTGCCCTCTCCTACGAGCAGTACTTC. V gene TRBV20-1 combines with J gene TRBJ2-7, with D maybe TRBD2 (6 bases). The germline V gene has CDR1 DFQATT and CDR2 SNEGSKA (reference sequence). There are 17 residues in the CDR3. V lost 0 bases, J lost 0 bases, and 18 bases lay in between.